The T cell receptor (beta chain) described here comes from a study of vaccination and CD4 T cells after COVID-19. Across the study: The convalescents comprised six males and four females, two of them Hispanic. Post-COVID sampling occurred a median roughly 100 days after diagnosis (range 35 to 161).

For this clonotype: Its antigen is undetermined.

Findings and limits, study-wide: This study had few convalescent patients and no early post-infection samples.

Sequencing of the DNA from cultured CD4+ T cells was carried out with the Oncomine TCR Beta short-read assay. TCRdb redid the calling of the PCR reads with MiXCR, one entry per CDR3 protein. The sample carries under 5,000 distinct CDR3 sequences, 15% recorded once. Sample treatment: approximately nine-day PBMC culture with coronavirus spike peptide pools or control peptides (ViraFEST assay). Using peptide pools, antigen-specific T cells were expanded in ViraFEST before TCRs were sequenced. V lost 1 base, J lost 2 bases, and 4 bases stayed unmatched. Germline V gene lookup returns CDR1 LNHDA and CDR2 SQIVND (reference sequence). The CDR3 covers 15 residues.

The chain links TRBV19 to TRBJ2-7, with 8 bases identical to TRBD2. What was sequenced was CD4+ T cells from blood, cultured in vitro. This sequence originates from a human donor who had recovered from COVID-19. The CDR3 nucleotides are TGTGCCAGTAGTATAGGGGGGACTAGAACCTACGAGCAGTACTTC. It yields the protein CASSIGGTRTYEQYF.